What follows is one T cell receptor beta chain and its context. Its antigen is not known. TCRdb reanalysed the PCR reads using MiXCR and keeps one entry per CDR3 protein. This table holds some 18,000 distinct CDR3 sequences, 55% to 65% found once. The germline CDR1 and CDR2 sequences are SGHVS and FNYEAQ. Trimming removed 3 bases from V and 0 bases from J, with 6 bases in between. The CDR3 is 15 amino acids. The data are from a study of vaccination and CD4 T cells after COVID-19. Study overall: At a median around 100 days (range 35 to 161) after diagnosis, post-COVID samples were drawn. General study findings and limits: Median counts of SARS-CoV-2-reactive clonotypes increased from roughly 19 to 38; this difference was not significant.

The chain employs TRBV7-6 and TRBJ2-6; D not resolved. This clonotype was sampled from a human donor who had recovered from COVID-19. Sample: CD4+ T cells from blood, taken after SARS-CoV-2 vaccination. The CDR3 is CASSLGNSGANVLTF. The DNA for the CDR3 is TGTGCCAGCAGCTTGGGTAACTCTGGGGCCAACGTCCTGACTTTC.